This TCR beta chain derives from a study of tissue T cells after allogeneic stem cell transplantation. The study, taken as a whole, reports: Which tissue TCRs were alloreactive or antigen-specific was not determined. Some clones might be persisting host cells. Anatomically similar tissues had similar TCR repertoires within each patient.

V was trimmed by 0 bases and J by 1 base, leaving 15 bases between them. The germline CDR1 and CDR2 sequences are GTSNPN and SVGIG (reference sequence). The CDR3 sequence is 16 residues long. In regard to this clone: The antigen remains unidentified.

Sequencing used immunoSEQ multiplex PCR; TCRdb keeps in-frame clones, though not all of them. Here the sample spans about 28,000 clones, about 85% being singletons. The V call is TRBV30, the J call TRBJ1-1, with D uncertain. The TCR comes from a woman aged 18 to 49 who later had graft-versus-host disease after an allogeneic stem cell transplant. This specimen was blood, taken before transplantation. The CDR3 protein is CAWSVLDPGRNTEAFF. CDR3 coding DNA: TGTGCCTGGAGTGTATTAGACCCAGGCAGGAACACTGAAGCTTTCTTT.